The 25 T cell receptor beta chains reported below all come from one sample, sequenced in a study of T cells in localized non-small cell lung cancer. Libraries were prepared by immunoSEQ multiplex PCR; TCRdb keeps only in-frame clonotypes and omits some of them. The sample has 30,000 to 35,000 clones; about 92% are singletons. Specimen: peripheral blood, collected before any cancer treatment. The source is an older female donor with stage I lung adenocarcinoma.

V is TRBV27 and J is TRBJ1-1; D uncertain. With 6 bases removed from V and 2 bases from J, the gap between germline ends came to 13 bases. Germline V gene data show CDR1 as MNHEY and CDR2 as SMNVEV (reference sequence). There are 14 residues in the CDR3. The CDR3 is CASSPTTVNTEAFF. CDR3 coding DNA: TGTGCCAGCAGCCCCACCACAGTAAACACTGAAGCTTTCTTT.

This rearrangement joins TRBV6-1 to TRBJ1-1, with 7 bases that match TRBD1. Germline V CDR1 and CDR2: MNHNS, SASEGT. The CDR3 is 15 amino acids. The J segment lost 3 bases and the V segment lost 5 bases, leaving 9 bases of the junction unmatched. The CDR3: CASSQNRGGDTEAFF. The CDR3 bases are TGTGCCAGCAGTCAAAACAGGGGCGGGGACACTGAAGCTTTCTTT.

The CDR3 bases are TGTGCCAGCAGTTTAGGCCTCACTGGTGGATACGAGCAGTACTTC. Translating gives CASSLGLTGGYEQYF. The chain has TRBV27 and TRBJ2-5, with D unresolved. The assigned J gene may be wrong: the sequence end matches TRBJ2-7 better. Germline V gene sequence: CDR1 MNHEY, CDR2 SMNVEV (reference sequence). The CDR3 contains 15 residues.

The chain is built from TRBV19 and TRBJ2-6; TRBD1 might be the D (5 bases). The CDR3 totals 16 residues. The germline CDR1 and CDR2 sequences are LNHDA and SQIVND (reference sequence). The V and J ends lost 4 bases and 0 bases respectively, with 10 bases between them. The CDR3 region has the DNA TGTGCCAGTAGTACGGACACAAGCTCTGGGGCCAACGTCCTGACTTTC. Its protein is CASSTDTSSGANVLTF. The full variable domain, in which reference TRBV19 and TRBJ2-6 provide the parts outside the CDR3, is DGGITQSPKYLFRKEGQNVTLSCEQNLNHDAMYWYRQDPGQGLRLIYYSQIVNDFQKGDIAEGYSVSREKKESFPLTVTSAQKNPTAFYLCASSTDTSSGANVLTFGAGSRLTVL.

This sequence joins TRBV18 and TRBJ1-1, with D hard to call. Germline values: CDR1 KGHSH, CDR2 LQKENI. With 6 bases removed from V and 1 base from J, the gap between germline ends came to 9 bases. The CDR3 is 13 residues long. The chain's CDR3 is CASSTNENTEAFF. CDR3 DNA sequence: TGTGCCAGCTCCACGAACGAGAACACTGAAGCTTTCTTT.

The chain joins TRBV19 to TRBJ2-5; tentatively, D is TRBD2 (6 bases). Germline V gene sequence: CDR1 LNHDA, CDR2 SQIVND (reference sequence). The CDR3 runs 18 residues. With 6 bases removed from V and 2 bases from J, the gap between germline ends came to 25 bases. CDR3 region: CASSLIPRGRGLQETQYF. CDR3 sequence (DNA): TGTGCCAGTAGCCTAATCCCCCGCGGGCGGGGCCTACAAGAGACCCAGTACTTC.

This clone was seen a single time. This chain joins TRBV18 and TRBJ1-5, with 7 positions matching TRBD1. The length of the CDR3 is 15 residues. In germline, CDR1 is KGHSH, CDR2 LQKENI. V was clipped by 3 bases and J by 6 bases; unmatched bases: 8. The DNA for the CDR3 is TGTGCCAGCTCACCTACTGACAGGGTTGGTCAGCCCCAGCATTTT. Translation: CASSPTDRVGQPQHF.

The genes are TRBV25-1 and TRBJ1-4; 9 bases align to TRBD1. V lost 3 bases, J lost 5 bases, and 4 bases stayed unmatched. Germline CDR1 and CDR2: MGHDK and SYGVNS. The CDR3 spans 15 residues. The CDR3 nucleotides are TGTGCCAGCAGTGACGCCGGGACAGGGAATGAAAAACTGTTTTTT. Encoded protein: CASSDAGTGNEKLFF.

The chain joins TRBV28 to TRBJ2-7; perhaps TRBD2 as D (5 bases). From germline, CDR1 is MDHEN and CDR2 SYDVKM. V was shortened by 6 bases and J by 3 bases, with 12 bases between the two germline ends. The CDR3 is 13 residues long. The CDR3 DNA reads as TGTGCCAGCAGGGCCGGAGGTAGCTACGAGCAGTACTTC. Its translation: CASRAGGSYEQYF.

This sequence joins TRBV7-3 and TRBJ2-1, with TRBD1 matching 10 bases. Germline V CDR1 and CDR2: SGHTA, FQGTGA. Unmatched junction bases numbered 8, after V lost 5 bases and J lost 7 bases. The CDR3 loop spans 15 amino acids. The CDR3 sequence is CASSPPGQGWNEQFF. CDR3 coding DNA: TGTGCCAGCAGCCCCCCGGGACAGGGGTGGAATGAGCAGTTCTTC.

This rearrangement joins TRBV7-2 to TRBJ2-3, with D possibly matching TRBD2 (6 bases). Trimming took 7 bases from V and 6 from J, leaving 14 bases between them. The CDR3 spans 13 residues. Germline values: CDR1 SGHTA, CDR2 FQGNSA. CDR3 loop: CASTSIGRDTQYF. The CDR3 coding sequence is TGTGCCAGCACTTCAATAGGGAGGGATACGCAGTATTTT. The entire variable domain, with the rest obtained from reference TRBV7-2 and TRBJ2-3, is as follows: GAGVSQSPSNKVTEKGKDVELRCDPISGHTALYWYRQSLGQGLEFLIYFQGNSAPDKSGLPSDRFSAERTGGSVSTLTIQRTQQEDSAVYLCASTSIGRDTQYFGPGTRLTVL.

V is TRBV28 and J is TRBJ1-5; no clear D. The CDR3 spans 15 residues. V was clipped by 2 bases and J by 0 bases, with 8 bases between them. Germline V gene lookup returns CDR1 MDHEN and CDR2 SYDVKM. DNA of the CDR3: TGTGCCAGCAGTTTAAGAGACCGTAGCAATCAGCCCCAGCATTTT. Translation gives CASSLRDRSNQPQHF.

This rearrangement joins TRBV10-3 to TRBJ2-7, with D uncertain. Trimming shortened V by 2 bases and J by 3 bases, and 8 bases separated the two germline ends. There are 13 residues in the CDR3. Germline CDR1 is ENHRY and CDR2 is SYGVKD. CDR3 in amino acids: CAISETAYYEQYF. The CDR3 DNA sequence: TGTGCCATCAGTGAGACAGCTTACTACGAGCAGTACTTC.

The chain joins TRBV27 to TRBJ1-1, with TRBD1 matching 12 bases. The germline gives CDR1 MNHEY, CDR2 SMNVEV (reference sequence). The CDR3 covers 14 residues. The V gene end was trimmed by 5 bases and the J gene end by 9 bases; junction bases not matched to a gene: 7. The CDR3 reads CASSRDRGLGKAFF. CDR3 in DNA: TGTGCCAGCAGTCGGGACAGGGGGCTGGGGAAAGCTTTCTTT.

DNA of the CDR3: TGTGCCAGCAGTTACTACTCCGGGACAGGGGGCTACGAGCAGTACTTC. Translation gives CASSYYSGTGGYEQYF. This chain connects TRBV6-5 to TRBJ2-7; 11 nucleotides agree with TRBD1. The CDR3 spans 16 residues. V dropped 1 base and J dropped 3; count of bases not matched to a gene: 5. Germline values: CDR1 MNHEY, CDR2 SVGAGI.

The chain recombines TRBV6-5 with TRBJ2-1; 7 nucleotides agree with TRBD2. The CDR3 is made up of 14 amino acids. CDR1 and CDR2 (germline): MNHEY, SVGAGI. V lost 6 bases and J lost 6; bases outside the gene matches: 8. The CDR3: CASRRPGGTNEQFF. Written as DNA, the CDR3 is TGTGCCAGCAGACGCCCCGGGGGGACCAATGAGCAGTTCTTC.

The V gene is TRBV12-5, the J gene TRBJ1-2; weak D call: TRBD1 (6 bases). Looked up from germline, CDR1 is LGHNT and CDR2 is FRNRAP. CDR3 size: 14 residues. Trimming took off 1 base at V and 4 bases at J, with 10 bases between the two ends. In DNA form, the CDR3 reads TGTGCTAGTGGTTTGGCAGGGGTTACCTATGGCTACACCTTC. Residues: CASGLAGVTYGYTF. The whole variable domain, filled in from reference TRBV12-5 and TRBJ1-2, reads DARVTQTPRHKVTEMGQEVTMRCQPILGHNTVFWYRQTMMQGLELLAYFRNRAPLDDSGMPKDRFSAEMPDATLATLKIQPSEPRDSAVYFCASGLAGVTYGYTFGSGTRLTVV.

The CDR3 loop reads CASTGLNTEAFF. The CDR3 coding sequence is TGTGCCAGCACAGGGCTGAACACTGAAGCTTTCTTT. The chain carries TRBV6-5 and TRBJ1-1; D may be TRBD1 (5 bases). The CDR3 has 12 residues. The V end was cut by 7 bases, the J end by 0 bases, with 6 bases between. Looked up from germline, CDR1 is MNHEY and CDR2 is SVGAGI.

The chain has TRBV5-4 and TRBJ2-4, with 9 nucleotides matching TRBD1. V dropped 2 bases and J dropped 0; count of bases not matched to a gene: 9. Germline values: CDR1 SGHNT, CDR2 YYREEE (reference sequence). The CDR3 runs to 18 residues. The CDR3 is CASSFSGQGGVAKNIQYF. The CDR3 DNA sequence: TGTGCCAGCAGCTTTTCGGGACAGGGTGGGGTAGCCAAAAACATTCAGTACTTC.

This rearrangement joins TRBV19 to TRBJ1-5; D is undetermined. The CDR3 is 15 amino acids. V lost 3 bases to trimming and J lost 3 bases, with 12 bases between them. CDR1 is LNHDA and CDR2 is SQIVND in the germline V gene (reference sequence). The CDR3 DNA reads as TGTGCCAGTAGTATTCGATCCGTGTTCAATCAGCCCCAGCATTTT. Translated: CASSIRSVFNQPQHF.

The rearrangement uses TRBV6-5 and TRBJ1-1; perhaps TRBD1 as D (5 bases). The germline V gene encodes CDR1 MNHEY and CDR2 SVGAGI. The CDR3 runs to 12 residues. The V gene lost 7 bases and the J gene lost 7 bases, with 13 bases spanning the gap. This chain's CDR3 is CASIHGGGEAFF. The CDR3 DNA is TGTGCCAGCATCCACGGGGGGGGTGAAGCTTTCTTT.

The rearrangement uses TRBV27 and TRBJ1-5, with 9 positions matching TRBD1. The CDR3 runs 17 residues. V dropped 5 bases and J dropped 3; count of bases not matched to a gene: 11. Germline CDR1 and CDR2: MNHEY and SMNVEV (reference sequence). The CDR3 region is CASSMGQGRNNNQPQHF. CDR3 sequence (DNA): TGTGCCAGCAGTATGGGACAGGGACGAAATAACAATCAGCCCCAGCATTTT.

The rearrangement joins TRBV7-2 to TRBJ1-2, with 12 bases matching TRBD1. The CDR3 covers 18 residues. Germline V gene data show CDR1 as SGHTA and CDR2 as FQGNSA. J was trimmed by 2 bases and V by 1 base; bases with no gene match: 8. The CDR3 bases are TGTGCCAGCAGCTTAGACCTGGGGACAGGGGGCAGGAACTATGGCTACACCTTC. It codes for CASSLDLGTGGRNYGYTF.

V is TRBV4-3 and J is TRBJ2-1, with no clear D. V was trimmed by 0 bases and J by 7 bases, leaving 10 bases between them. Germline V lookup: CDR1 LGHNA, CDR2 YSLEER. The CDR3 totals 14 residues. The CDR3 bases are TGCGCCAGCAGCCAAGAAGTCGGTAATAATGAGCAGTTCTTC. Its translation is CASSQEVGNNEQFF.

The rearrangement uses TRBV9 and TRBJ2-2, with D possibly TRBD2 on 5 matching bases. Trimming removed 2 bases from V and 7 bases from J, with 15 bases in between. Germline CDR1 reads SGDLS; CDR2 reads YYNGEE. The CDR3 sequence is 15 residues long. This CDR3 is CASSVGSARGGELFF. CDR3 nucleotide sequence: TGTGCCAGCAGCGTTGGGTCCGCTCGGGGCGGGGAGCTGTTTTTT.